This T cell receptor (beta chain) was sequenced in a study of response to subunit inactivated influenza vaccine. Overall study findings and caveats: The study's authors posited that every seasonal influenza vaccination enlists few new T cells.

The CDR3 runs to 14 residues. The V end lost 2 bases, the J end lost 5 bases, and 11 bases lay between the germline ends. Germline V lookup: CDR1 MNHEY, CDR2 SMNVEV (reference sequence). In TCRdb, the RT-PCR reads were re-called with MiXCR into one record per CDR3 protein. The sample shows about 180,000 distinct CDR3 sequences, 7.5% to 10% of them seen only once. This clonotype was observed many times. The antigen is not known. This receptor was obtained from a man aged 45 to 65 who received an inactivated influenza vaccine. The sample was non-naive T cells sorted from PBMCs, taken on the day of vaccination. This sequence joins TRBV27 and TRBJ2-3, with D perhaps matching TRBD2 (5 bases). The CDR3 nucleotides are TGTGCCAGCAGTTTAACGGGATTTAGAGATACGCAGTATTTT. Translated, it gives CASSLTGFRDTQYF.